This T cell receptor beta chain is from a study of identical twins. Through template switching, a universal primer site was introduced, and the cDNA contained unique molecular identifiers. Using its own MiXCR run on the 5' RACE reads, TCRdb lists one record per CDR3 protein. The data hold some 1,700,000 distinct CDR3 sequences, with about 32% observed a single time. Study outcomes and limitations: Cross-sectional statistical analysis was relied on for the conclusions, without the same donors being followed. One should note that invariant MAIT and iNKT cells could partly confound zero-insertion analyses.

This clonotype was counted a few times. The antigen is undetermined. Sequences were obtained from cord blood. This sequence originates from a newborn girl in good health.

The CDR3 reads CASSNWELYEQYF. The CDR3 region has the DNA TGTGCCAGCAGCAATTGGGAGCTCTACGAGCAGTACTTC. The chain is built from TRBV16 and TRBJ2-7; the D gene is possibly TRBD2 (5 bases). The CDR3 runs to 13 residues. The ends were cut back, 5 bases at V and 3 bases at J, with 11 bases in the middle. The V gene's germline CDR1 is KGHSY and CDR2 FQNENV.